Each of the 16 T cell receptor beta chains below was sequenced from the same sample in a study of T cell responses to AZD1222 COVID-19 vaccine. TCRdb's table, derived via immunoSEQ multiplex PCR, lists solely in-frame clones and lacks some. The repertoire consists of approximately 94,000 clones, with 80% to 90% occurring once and the leading ten covering approximately 16%. The sample here was peripheral blood, taken on day 0 of AZD1222 vaccination. The origin of the receptors is an adult in good health.

In this sample, this clone turned up many times. The chain couples TRBV6-4 to TRBJ2-3, with 10 bases identical to TRBD2. The CDR3 is made up of 13 amino acids. The V segment lost 5 bases and the J segment 6 bases; nucleotides outside the gene matches: 2. Per the germline V gene, CDR1 is MRHNA and CDR2 is SNTAGT. The CDR3, as DNA: TGTGCCAGCAGTCTACTAGCGGGGGATACGCAGTATTTT. Amino acids: CASSLLAGDTQYF.

The gene calls are TRBV15 and TRBJ1-4; unclear D gene. Trimming removed 1 base at V and 2 bases at J, with 2 bases between. This CDR3 region has 13 residues. The germline V gene has CDR1 LNHNV and CDR2 YYDKDF (reference sequence). The CDR3 bases are TGTGCCACCAGCAGAGTTACTAATGAAAAACTGTTTTTT. Its protein product is CATSRVTNEKLFF.

The rearrangement uses TRBV6-6 and TRBJ1-5, with 12 bases matching TRBD1. CDR3 size: 15 residues. Germline V gene lookup returns CDR1 MNHNY and CDR2 SVGAGI (reference sequence). With V trimmed by 5 bases and J by 6 bases, 5 bases remained unmatched. CDR3 amino acids: CASSEGQGAFQPQHF. As DNA, the CDR3 is TGTGCCAGCAGTGAGGGACAGGGGGCTTTTCAGCCCCAGCATTTT.

This clone was seen only once. This chain connects TRBV12-5 to TRBJ1-3, with D possibly being TRBD1 (5 bases). V lost 1 base and J lost 4, with 20 bases in between. The CDR3 length is 18 residues. Germline V gene data show CDR1 as LGHNT and CDR2 as FRNRAP. The CDR3 region is CASGLGATRPRGGNTIYF. In nucleotides, the CDR3 is TGTGCTAGTGGTTTGGGTGCGACTAGGCCCCGGGGGGGAAACACCATATATTTT. Complete variable domain (other parts from reference TRBV12-5 and TRBJ1-3): DARVTQTPRHKVTEMGQEVTMRCQPILGHNTVFWYRQTMMQGLELLAYFRNRAPLDDSGMPKDRFSAEMPDATLATLKIQPSEPRDSAVYFCASGLGATRPRGGNTIYFGEGSWLTVV.

The rearrangement uses TRBV6-5 and TRBJ1-1; D remains unclear. The V end lost 7 bases, the J end lost 6 bases, and 15 bases lay between the germline ends. Germline loops: CDR1 MNHEY, CDR2 SVGAGI. This CDR3 contains 13 residues. CDR3 amino acids: CASTVAGRPEAFF. The CDR3 DNA sequence: TGTGCCAGCACCGTAGCCGGACGGCCTGAAGCTTTCTTT.

The V call is TRBV13, the J call TRBJ2-5; the D call may be TRBD1 or TRBD2 (5 bases each). Germline-derived CDR1 and CDR2 are PRHDT and FYEKMQ (reference sequence). Trimming pared 6 bases from V and 5 bases from J, leaving 19 bases between. The CDR3 is 15 amino acids. The CDR3 sequence is CASSLRQGPGETQYF. The DNA for the CDR3 is TGTGCCAGCAGTCTTCGTCAGGGACCTGGGGAGACCCAGTACTTC.

This sequence joins TRBV11-1 and TRBJ1-1; a weak D match, TRBD1 (6 bases). Germline V lookup: CDR1 SGHAT, CDR2 FQDESV (reference sequence). V was clipped by 3 bases and J by 0 bases, with 14 bases between them. The length of the CDR3 is 16 residues. CDR3 in amino acids: CASSFHAGDMNTEAFF. CDR3 DNA sequence: TGTGCCAGCAGCTTTCACGCAGGGGACATGAACACTGAAGCTTTCTTT.

In regard to this clone: Other DNA sequences of this sample code for an identical CDR3. The chain uses TRBV6-5 and TRBJ2-1, with D possibly called TRBD1 or TRBD2 (5 bases each). CDR1 is MNHEY, CDR2 SVGAGI, per germline. The CDR3 is made up of 15 amino acids. The germline V and J ends were trimmed by 7 bases and 0 bases, with 13 bases remaining between them. CDR3 region: CASTPPGSSYNEQFF. The CDR3 bases are TGTGCCAGCACCCCTCCAGGGAGCTCCTACAATGAGCAGTTCTTC.

V gene TRBV7-2 combines with J gene TRBJ1-2; a weak D match, TRBD1 (6 bases). Germline loops: CDR1 SGHTA, CDR2 FQGNSA. V lost 4 bases, J lost 4 bases, and 13 bases lay in between. The CDR3 totals 14 residues. The CDR3: CASSSIGGIYGYTF. CDR3 nucleotide sequence: TGTGCCAGCAGCTCCATAGGGGGTATCTATGGCTACACCTTC.

CDR3 DNA: TGCGCCAGCAGCTTGGCCGGAGGGACAGCTCGGTACGAGCAGTACTTC. Protein sequence: CASSLAGGTARYEQYF. The rearrangement joins TRBV5-1 to TRBJ2-7; tentative D call: TRBD1 (7 bases). Trimming left V 0 bases short and J 4 bases short, with 17 bases between. Germline CDR1 reads SGHRS; CDR2 reads YFSETQ. The CDR3 loop spans 16 amino acids.

The chain combines TRBV6-6 with TRBJ2-5; D is unresolved. This CDR3 spans 13 amino acids. The germline V and J ends were trimmed by 6 bases and 5 bases, with 13 bases remaining between them. Per the germline V gene, CDR1 is MNHNY and CDR2 is SVGAGI (reference sequence). CDR3 sequence: CASSPPGRETQYF. The CDR3 nucleotides are TGTGCCAGCAGCCCCCCCGGTAGGGAGACCCAGTACTTC.

J is TRBJ1-2 and V is TRBV4-1; D unclear. Germline assignment: CDR1 MGHRA and CDR2 YSYEKL. Trimming took off 4 bases at V and 6 bases at J, with 18 bases between the two ends. CDR3 length: 15 residues. CDR3 loop: CASSPQAASEHGYTF. CDR3 sequence (DNA): TGCGCCAGCAGCCCCCAGGCTGCCTCTGAACATGGCTACACCTTC.

The chain combines TRBV27 with TRBJ2-7; D may be TRBD2 (6 bases). Germline V gene sequence: CDR1 MNHEY, CDR2 SMNVEV (reference sequence). The CDR3 totals 14 residues. Trimming pared 6 bases from V and 0 bases from J, leaving 12 bases between. The CDR3 DNA reads TGTGCCAGCAGCAACGGGGGACTCTCCTACGAGCAGTACTTC. It specifies CASSNGGLSYEQYF.

The gene calls are TRBV5-1 and TRBJ1-1, with 8 positions matching TRBD1. This CDR3 has 15 amino acids. Per the germline V gene, CDR1 is SGHRS and CDR2 is YFSETQ. V shed 0 bases and J 5 bases; nucleotides not matched to a gene: 6. CDR3 nucleotides: TGCGCCAGCAGCTTGGTCGGACAGGGCGGAACTGAAGCTTTCTTT. This translates into CASSLVGQGGTEAFF.

The chain is built from TRBV4-3 and TRBJ1-1; perhaps TRBD1 as D (5 bases). The CDR3 runs 15 residues. V was cut by 0 bases and J by 4 bases, with 12 bases left in between. Germline V gene sequence: CDR1 LGHNA, CDR2 YSLEER. The CDR3 region has the DNA TGCGCCAGCAGCCAAGATTCCCGAGGGACCACTGAAGCTTTCTTT. Its protein product is CASSQDSRGTTEAFF.

V and J are TRBV19 and TRBJ1-1; D remains ambiguous. Germline CDR1 LNHDA, CDR2 SQIVND (reference sequence). The CDR3 loop spans 16 amino acids. V lost 0 bases and J 0 bases, leaving 11 bases between the germline ends. The CDR3, as DNA: TGTGCCAGTAGTATAGAGGGTTACCTGATGAACACTGAAGCTTTCTTT. Its protein product is CASSIEGYLMNTEAFF. Full variable domain (missing parts from reference TRBV19 and TRBJ1-1): DGGITQSPKYLFRKEGQNVTLSCEQNLNHDAMYWYRQDPGQGLRLIYYSQIVNDFQKGDIAEGYSVSREKKESFPLTVTSAQKNPTAFYLCASSIEGYLMNTEAFFGQGTRLTVV.